This T cell receptor beta chain was identified during a study of technical replicates of blood from a few donors. Sequencing was performed with immunoSEQ multiplex PCR; in TCRdb, only in-frame clones are kept and a portion is missing. The repertoire holds about 69,000 clones, about 90% seen once, with 3.5% to 5% in the top ten. The germline CDR1 and CDR2 sequences are LGHNA and YSLEER. The ends were cut back, 1 base at V and 8 bases at J, with 17 bases in the middle. The CDR3 consists of 15 residues. The clonotype comes from a human donor in good health. Some clones in this sample may be carry-over from other donors' samples. Sequenced material: PBMCs. The chain carries TRBV4-3 and TRBJ1-2, with D possibly being TRBD1 (5 bases). DNA of the CDR3: TGCGCCAGCAGCCAAGCTAGGTGGGGGGGACGGGGCTACACCTTC. Its translation is CASSQARWGGRGYTF.